A single sample gave rise to the 18 T cell receptor beta chains below, sequenced in a study of CD8 T cells in Susac syndrome. RNA in amounts of about 0.5 to 1 ug was reverse transcribed with random hexamers. TCRdb recomputed calls from the immunoSEQ multiplex PCR reads with MiXCR, one row per CDR3 protein. This sample has about 180,000 distinct CDR3 sequences, with about 94% found just once. Sequenced material: CD4+ T cells from PBMCs. The receptors were gathered from a human donor with Susac syndrome.

This chain connects TRBV28 to TRBJ2-3; 9 positions match TRBD1. This CDR3 region has 16 residues. Per the germline V gene, CDR1 is MDHEN and CDR2 is SYDVKM. The V and J ends lost 5 bases and 5 bases, in that order; junction bases with no gene match: 11. In DNA, the CDR3 is TGTGCCAGCAGTCAACCGAGACAGGGGGGAAGAGATACGCAGTATTTT. Translated: CASSQPRQGGRDTQYF. Full variable domain (rest looked up from reference TRBV28 and TRBJ2-3): DVKVTQSSRYLVKRTGEKVFLECVQDMDHENMFWYRQDPGLGLRLIYFSYDVKMKEKGDIPEGYSVSREKKERFSLILESASTNQTSMYLCASSQPRQGGRDTQYFGPGTRLTVL.

The chain recombines TRBV4-2 with TRBJ2-7; 8 positions agree with TRBD2. Germline V lookup: CDR1 LGHNA, CDR2 YNFKEQ. The V and J ends lost 4 bases and 2 bases, in that order; junction bases with no gene match: 13. The CDR3 runs 17 residues. CDR3 DNA: TGTGCCAGCAGCCTCTCAGCGGGAGCATCAGCTACCTACGAGCAGTACTTC. Encoded protein: CASSLSAGASATYEQYF.

The chain couples TRBV20-1 to TRBJ2-7, with 8 bases lining up with TRBD1. This CDR3 has 15 amino acids. Per germline, CDR1 DFQATT and CDR2 SNEGSKA (reference sequence). V gave up 6 bases and J gave up 5 bases; unmatched junction bases: 15. As DNA, the CDR3 is TGCAGTGCCCCAAGGGTGGGACAGGTAATTAACGAGCAGTACTTC. Translating gives CSAPRVGQVINEQYF.

V usage is TRBV25-1 and J usage is TRBJ2-5, with TRBD1 identical over 9 bases. The J segment lost 6 bases and the V segment lost 9 bases, leaving 11 bases of the junction unmatched. Germline assignment: CDR1 MGHDK and CDR2 SYGVNS. The CDR3 loop spans 14 amino acids. CDR3 in DNA: TGTGCCAGTAGAGTAGGACAGGGGACAAAGACCCAGTACTTC. Encoded protein: CASRVGQGTKTQYF.

This chain uses TRBV29-1 with TRBJ2-7; D is unresolved. Trimming removed 6 bases from V and 0 bases from J, with 12 bases in between. The CDR3 runs to 13 residues. Germline assignment: CDR1 SQVTM and CDR2 ANQGSEA. CDR3 nucleotides: TGCAGCGTAATGACGACCGCCTCCTACGAGCAGTACTTC. Amino acids: CSVMTTASYEQYF.

The rearrangement links TRBV19 to TRBJ1-2; no clear D. Trimming removed 4 bases at V and 4 bases at J, with 16 bases between. Germline CDR1 LNHDA, CDR2 SQIVND (reference sequence). This CDR3 has 15 residues. The CDR3 DNA reads as TGTGCCAGTAGTACAGTCAGCGACGAAGTCTATGGCTACACCTTC. It translates to CASSTVSDEVYGYTF.

The V call is TRBV7-8, the J call TRBJ2-1; no definite D call. Per germline, CDR1 SGHVS and CDR2 FQNEAQ. The CDR3 runs to 15 residues. With 5 bases removed from V and 8 bases from J, the gap between germline ends came to 19 bases. CDR3 nucleotide sequence: TGTGCCAGCAGCCGGGCCAGGCCGGGCGGCCATGAGCAGTTCTTC. Its translation: CASSRARPGGHEQFF.

This chain joins TRBV20-1 and TRBJ1-1; D unclear. The CDR3 length is 13 residues. Trimming took 0 bases from V and 0 from J, leaving 5 bases between them. The germline V gene has CDR1 DFQATT and CDR2 SNEGSKA (reference sequence). CDR3 protein: CSARDTLNTEAFF. In DNA form, the CDR3 reads TGCAGTGCTAGAGACACCCTGAACACTGAAGCTTTCTTT.

J is TRBJ2-7 and V is TRBV28; D remains ambiguous. The CDR3 has 11 amino acids. V was pared by 3 bases and J by 4 bases, with 4 bases between. Germline V gene data show CDR1 as MDHEN and CDR2 as SYDVKM. In DNA, the CDR3 is TGTGCCAGCAGTTTTATTTACGAGCAGTACTTC. Protein sequence: CASSFIYEQYF.

This sequence joins TRBV28 and TRBJ2-3; possible D gene TRBD1, 6 bases. Germline values: CDR1 MDHEN, CDR2 SYDVKM. Trimming stripped 10 bases from V and 6 bases from J, with 14 bases between. The CDR3 has 12 residues. The CDR3, as DNA: TGTGCCACGATGACAGGTCGGGATACGCAGTATTTT. Translating gives CATMTGRDTQYF.

This chain links TRBV19 with TRBJ2-7; D possibly corresponds to TRBD2 (7 bases). Germline assignment: CDR1 LNHDA and CDR2 SQIVND (reference sequence). V was clipped by 4 bases and J by 4 bases, with 20 bases between them. This CDR3 has 16 amino acids. In nucleotides, the CDR3 is TGTGCCAGTAGTAACCGGGGGGCGCGGACGGTGTACGAGCAGTACTTC. This encodes CASSNRGARTVYEQYF.

This chain uses TRBV20-1 with TRBJ2-1; tentatively, D is TRBD1 (6 bases). From germline, CDR1 is DFQATT and CDR2 SNEGSKA (reference sequence). V was cut by 6 bases and J by 6 bases, with 21 bases left in between. This CDR3 has 15 amino acids. CDR3 loop: CSAGHSIRGFNEQFF. CDR3 DNA sequence: TGCAGTGCGGGACACTCAATCAGGGGCTTCAATGAGCAGTTCTTC.

This chain joins TRBV6-6 and TRBJ1-5, with a possible D match to TRBD1 (6 bases). Trimming removed 6 bases at V and 5 bases at J, with 20 bases between. Looked up from germline, CDR1 is MNHNY and CDR2 is SVGAGI (reference sequence). This CDR3 comprises 16 residues. CDR3 coding DNA: TGTGCCAGCAGCCTGGATGGAGAGACAGGCGATCAGCCCCAGCATTTT. Translating it yields CASSLDGETGDQPQHF.

The chain joins TRBV20-1 to TRBJ2-1, with 12 nucleotides matching TRBD2. The V and J ends lost 3 bases and 6 bases, in that order; junction bases with no gene match: 9. Germline V gives CDR1 DFQATT, CDR2 SNEGSKA (reference sequence). The CDR3 consists of 16 residues. This CDR3 reads CSASERRTSGINEQFF. The CDR3 bases are TGCAGTGCTAGCGAGAGAAGGACTAGCGGGATCAATGAGCAGTTCTTC.

The rearrangement uses TRBV12-3 or TRBV12-4 and TRBJ1-6; D is perhaps TRBD1 (5 bases). This CDR3 contains 17 residues. Between the trimmed V and J ends, which lost 3 bases and 5 bases, there was a span of 17 bases. This CDR3 is CASSLGLGTADNSPLHF. The CDR3 DNA reads as TGTGCCAGCAGTTTGGGACTGGGGACCGCGGATAATTCACCCCTCCACTTT.

The CDR3 bases are TGTGCCACCAGGCCGCGGCTAGCGGGAGACGAGCAGTACTTC. It translates to CATRPRLAGDEQYF. The chain has TRBV15 and TRBJ2-7; 10 bases are a match to TRBD2. This CDR3 region has 14 residues. V dropped 6 bases and J dropped 5; count of bases not matched to a gene: 7. Germline lookup yields CDR1 LNHNV and CDR2 YYDKDF (reference sequence).

This rearrangement joins TRBV9 to TRBJ2-2; D is unclear. Germline V gene sequence: CDR1 SGDLS, CDR2 YYNGEE. V was cut by 0 bases and J by 0 bases, with 9 bases left in between. This CDR3 has 16 residues. CDR3 sequence (DNA): TGTGCCAGCAGCGTAGGACTTTACCCGAACACCGGGGAGCTGTTTTTT. Protein: CASSVGLYPNTGELFF.

The chain is built from TRBV19 and TRBJ1-2; a possible D gene is TRBD1 (5 bases). Germline V gene data show CDR1 as LNHDA and CDR2 as SQIVND (reference sequence). This CDR3 is built from 12 residues. V shed 4 bases and J shed 10 bases, with 13 bases lying between them. The CDR3 DNA follows: TGTGCCAGTAGTACGGGACGGCCGGTCTACACCTTC. Protein sequence: CASSTGRPVYTF.